The T cell receptor (beta chain) described here comes from a study of OX40 agonist ivuxolimab in advanced cancers. Per the germline V gene, CDR1 is SGHRS and CDR2 is YFSETQ. The V gene lost 0 bases and the J gene lost 6 bases, with 7 bases spanning the gap. The CDR3 totals 13 residues. Data came from immunoSEQ multiplex PCR; TCRdb stores just in-frame clones and leaves some out. In the table there are some 96,000 clones, about four fifths of which are singletons. The sequences come from CD4+ or CD8+ T cells sorted from blood, collected in a trial of the OX40 agonist ivuxolimab. The J gene is TRBJ2-4, the V gene TRBV5-1, with no clear D. The receptor's source is an adult with an advanced solid tumor such as melanoma, head and neck, liver or kidney cancer. Here the CDR3 DNA reads TGCGCCAGCAGCTTGGCGGAGACAAACATTCAGTACTTC. Translating it yields CASSLAETNIQYF.